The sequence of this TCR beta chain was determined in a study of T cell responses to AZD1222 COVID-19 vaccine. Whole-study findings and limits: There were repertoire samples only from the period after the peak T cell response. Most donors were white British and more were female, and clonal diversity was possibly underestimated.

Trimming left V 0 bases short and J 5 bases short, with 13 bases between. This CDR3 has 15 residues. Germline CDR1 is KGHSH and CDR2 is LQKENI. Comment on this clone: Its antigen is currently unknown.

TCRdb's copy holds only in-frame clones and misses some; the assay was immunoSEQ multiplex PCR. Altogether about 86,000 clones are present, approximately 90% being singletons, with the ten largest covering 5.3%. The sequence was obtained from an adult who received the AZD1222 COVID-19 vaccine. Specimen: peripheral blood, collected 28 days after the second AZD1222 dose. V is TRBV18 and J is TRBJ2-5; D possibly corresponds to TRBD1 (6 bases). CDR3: CASSPPNRAGETQYF. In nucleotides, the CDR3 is TGTGCCAGCTCACCACCCAACAGGGCCGGGGAGACCCAGTACTTC.